Following are 30 T cell receptor beta chains from one sample sequenced in a study of PD-L1 blockade in urothelial cancer. The time point here: pretreatment peripheral blood. The data were produced by immunoSEQ multiplex PCR, yet TCRdb's version contains in-frame clones alone and is incomplete. The sample includes roughly 130,000 clones, about four fifths of them seen just once. Sample: PBMCs, taken around atezolizumab (anti-PD-L1) treatment. The receptors were sampled from a man in his forties or fifties with urothelial cancer.

The rearrangement links TRBV11-3 to TRBJ1-6; D is possibly TRBD1 (5 bases). Germline V gene lookup returns CDR1 SGHNT and CDR2 YENEEA. V lost 3 bases to trimming and J lost 6 bases, with 6 bases between them. This CDR3 has 13 amino acids. The CDR3 DNA reads as TGTGCCAGCAGCTTGGACATTAATTCACCCCTCCACTTT. This encodes CASSLDINSPLHF.

V usage is TRBV7-9 and J usage is TRBJ1-1, with D unclear. The CDR3 sequence is 12 residues long. In germline, CDR1 is SEHNR, CDR2 FQNEAQ (reference sequence). V lost 5 bases and J lost 7, with 11 bases in between. The CDR3 reads CASSLRHNEAFF. CDR3 in DNA: TGTGCCAGCAGCCTAAGACACAATGAAGCTTTCTTT.

The CDR3 protein is CATSMGTGIFGYTF. The CDR3, as DNA: TGTGCCACCAGCATGGGGACAGGGATTTTTGGCTACACCTTC. V usage is TRBV15 and J usage is TRBJ1-2; 9 bases map to TRBD1. With 4 bases clipped from V and 7 bases from J, the junction kept 7 bases outside the gene matches. Germline CDR1 and CDR2: LNHNV and YYDKDF (reference sequence). CDR3 length: 14 residues.

The rearrangement uses TRBV7-9 and TRBJ2-2; TRBD1 is a possible D gene (6 bases). V was clipped by 6 bases and J by 3 bases, with 11 bases between them. The CDR3 spans 14 residues. Germline CDR1 is SEHNR and CDR2 is FQNEAQ (reference sequence). CDR3 nucleotides: TGTGCCAGCAGGCCTGGGACATACACCGGGGAGCTGTTTTTT. Translation: CASRPGTYTGELFF.

J is TRBJ2-1 and V is TRBV7-3; D is possibly TRBD2 (6 bases). CDR3 size: 14 residues. Trimming shortened V by 2 bases and J by 9 bases, and 14 bases separated the two germline ends. Germline V CDR1 and CDR2: SGHTA, FQGTGA. DNA for the CDR3: TGTGCCAGCAGCTTAGCCCTCGGGAGCATTGAGCAGTTCTTC. As protein: CASSLALGSIEQFF.

The V and J genes are TRBV4-1 and TRBJ1-4; D is undetermined. The ends were cut back, 1 base at V and 0 bases at J, with 9 bases in the middle. Germline V gene data show CDR1 as MGHRA and CDR2 as YSYEKL. The CDR3 has 16 residues. As DNA, the CDR3 is TGCGCCAGCAGCCAAGGTAGCACCACAACTAATGAAAAACTGTTTTTT. The encoded protein is CASSQGSTTTNEKLFF.

This clone was seen only once. This rearrangement joins TRBV28 to TRBJ1-2; D is ambiguous. The CDR3 spans 12 residues. V was clipped by 3 bases and J by 8 bases, with 10 bases between them. In germline, CDR1 is MDHEN, CDR2 SYDVKM. The CDR3 sequence: CASSLDRRGYTF. The CDR3 coding sequence is TGTGCCAGCAGTTTGGATCGGCGGGGCTACACCTTC.

The J gene is TRBJ1-1, the V gene TRBV9; a weak D match, TRBD1 (5 bases). This CDR3 region has 13 residues. Trimming cost V 1 base and J 3 bases, with 7 bases left between them. Germline-derived CDR1 and CDR2 are SGDLS and YYNGEE. CDR3 loop: CASSVRGDTEAFF. In DNA, the CDR3 is TGTGCCAGCAGCGTACGGGGGGACACTGAAGCTTTCTTT.

The chain is built from TRBV27 and TRBJ2-1, with D tentatively TRBD2 (5 bases). The V end lost 1 base, the J end lost 10 bases, and 11 bases lay between the germline ends. Germline CDR1 is MNHEY and CDR2 is SMNVEV (reference sequence). CDR3 length: 13 residues. The CDR3 nucleotides read TGTGCCAGCAGTTTATTAGGACTTACGGAGCAGTTCTTC. Amino acid sequence: CASSLLGLTEQFF.

This clone was counted a single time. The J gene is TRBJ2-1, the V gene TRBV5-1; 12 nucleotides line up with TRBD2. The CDR3 sequence is 16 residues long. Looked up from germline, CDR1 is SGHRS and CDR2 is YFSETQ. V lost 4 bases and J lost 7; bases outside the gene matches: 9. The CDR3 DNA is TGCGCCAGCAGCAGGGCGACTAGCGGGAGTTTTAATGAGCAGTTCTTC. It is translated as CASSRATSGSFNEQFF. Variable domain in full (rest from reference TRBV5-1 and TRBJ2-1): KAGVTQTPRYLIKTRGQQVTLSCSPISGHRSVSWYQQTPGQGLQFLFEYFSETQRNKGNFPGRFSGRQFSNSRSEMNVSTLELGDSALYLCASSRATSGSFNEQFFGPGTRLTVL.

The rearrangement uses TRBV11-2 and TRBJ1-1, with D possibly matching TRBD1 (5 bases). The V end was cut by 5 bases, the J end by 4 bases, with 11 bases between. The CDR3 has 13 residues. Germline lookup yields CDR1 SGHAT and CDR2 FQNNGV. The CDR3 loop is CASSLAGGTEAFF. CDR3 nucleotide sequence: TGTGCCAGCAGCCTAGCGGGGGGCACTGAAGCTTTCTTT.

This rearrangement joins TRBV11-3 to TRBJ1-2; D gene unclear. Germline assignment: CDR1 SGHNT and CDR2 YENEEA. Trimming took 4 bases from V and 3 from J, leaving 21 bases between them. This CDR3 region has 17 residues. The CDR3 is CASSCLILRVGDYGYTF. The DNA for the CDR3 is TGTGCCAGCAGCTGTTTAATTTTGAGGGTTGGGGACTATGGCTACACCTTC.

CDR3 DNA: TGTGCCAGCAGCTTATCCGGCAGAGGGAACACCATATATTTT. It is translated as CASSLSGRGNTIYF. The J gene is TRBJ1-3, the V gene TRBV7-9; D uncertain. The V end lost 2 bases, the J end lost 7 bases, and 12 bases lay between the germline ends. Germline V gene sequence: CDR1 SEHNR, CDR2 FQNEAQ (reference sequence). CDR3 length: 14 amino acids.

The rearrangement joins TRBV7-2 to TRBJ2-7, with TRBD1 identical over 8 bases. The CDR3 totals 15 residues. Unmatched junction bases numbered 5, after V lost 1 base and J lost 3 bases. Germline loops: CDR1 SGHTA, CDR2 FQGNSA. In DNA, the CDR3 is TGTGCCAGCAGCTTAGGGGGGACAGGCAGCTACGAGCAGTACTTC. It is translated as CASSLGGTGSYEQYF.

The J gene is TRBJ2-7, the V gene TRBV7-3; 8 positions agree with TRBD1. After removal of 5 bases from V and 6 bases from J, the junction contained 6 bases not matched to a gene. This CDR3 has 13 amino acids. Germline V lookup: CDR1 SGHTA, CDR2 FQGTGA. In DNA form, the CDR3 reads TGTGCCAGCAGCACTGACAGGGGCTTCGAGCAGTACTTC. The encoded protein is CASSTDRGFEQYF.

In its sample, this clone was seen once. CDR3 protein: CASRTAGGSGIQYF. The CDR3 nucleotides are TGTGCCAGTAGAACAGCGGGAGGATCGGGCATTCAGTACTTC. The chain employs TRBV19 and TRBJ2-4; TRBD2 aligns across 9 bases. With 6 bases clipped from V and 9 bases from J, the junction kept 9 bases outside the gene matches. Per the germline V gene, CDR1 is LNHDA and CDR2 is SQIVND (reference sequence). This CDR3 is 14 amino acids long.

The V and J genes are TRBV19 and TRBJ1-3, with no clear D. Per the germline V gene, CDR1 is LNHDA and CDR2 is SQIVND (reference sequence). Trimming pared 6 bases from V and 0 bases from J, leaving 18 bases between. CDR3 length equals 17 residues. CDR3 sequence: CASSRRVAARSGNTIYF. In nucleotides, the CDR3 is TGTGCCAGTAGCCGACGGGTTGCAGCCCGCTCTGGAAACACCATATATTTT. Variable domain in full (rest from reference TRBV19 and TRBJ1-3): DGGITQSPKYLFRKEGQNVTLSCEQNLNHDAMYWYRQDPGQGLRLIYYSQIVNDFQKGDIAEGYSVSREKKESFPLTVTSAQKNPTAFYLCASSRRVAARSGNTIYFGEGSWLTVV.

This chain joins TRBV30 and TRBJ1-2; the D gene is possibly TRBD1 (5 bases). V gave up 3 bases and J gave up 3 bases, with 8 bases separating them. CDR3 length: 12 amino acids. Germline CDR1 reads GTSNPN; CDR2 reads SVGIG (reference sequence). The DNA for the CDR3 is TGTGCCTGGAGCCGGGGGGACTATGGCTACACCTTC. This sequence encodes CAWSRGDYGYTF.

The chain is built from TRBV7-9 and TRBJ2-1, with D possibly being TRBD2 (5 bases). CDR3 size: 14 residues. V lost 3 bases to trimming and J lost 8 bases, with 14 bases between them. Germline CDR1 is SEHNR and CDR2 is FQNEAQ (reference sequence). The CDR3 region is CASSFDGVRDEQFF. CDR3 in DNA: TGTGCCAGCAGCTTCGACGGGGTTCGGGATGAGCAGTTCTTC.

The V and J genes are TRBV29-1 and TRBJ2-1; 8 nucleotides align to TRBD1. This CDR3 is built from 15 residues. With V trimmed by 6 bases and J by 4 bases, 11 bases remained unmatched. The V gene's germline CDR1 is SQVTM and CDR2 ANQGSEA. CDR3 bases: TGCAGCGTCCTGGGTGACAGGGGCGCGTACAATGAGCAGTTCTTC. It encodes CSVLGDRGAYNEQFF.

The chain couples TRBV6-1 to TRBJ2-6; 12 bases align to TRBD1. Trimming removed 4 bases from V and 3 bases from J; junction bases left unmatched: 4. Per the germline V gene, CDR1 is MNHNS and CDR2 is SASEGT. The CDR3 consists of 17 residues. CDR3 DNA: TGTGCCAGCAGTGCCCGGGACAGGGGGCTTGGGGCCAACGTCCTGACTTTC. Protein product: CASSARDRGLGANVLTF.

The chain couples TRBV19 to TRBJ1-2, with 7 bases identical to TRBD1. The CDR3 has 15 residues. Per germline, CDR1 LNHDA and CDR2 SQIVND (reference sequence). Trimming removed 3 bases from V and 7 bases from J; junction bases left unmatched: 11. This CDR3 is CASSIGRGQAAGYTF. The CDR3 DNA is TGTGCCAGTAGTATCGGACGAGGACAGGCGGCTGGCTACACCTTC. Supplemented by reference TRBV19 and TRBJ1-2, the full variable domain reads DGGITQSPKYLFRKEGQNVTLSCEQNLNHDAMYWYRQDPGQGLRLIYYSQIVNDFQKGDIAEGYSVSREKKESFPLTVTSAQKNPTAFYLCASSIGRGQAAGYTFGSGTRLTVV.

The chain links TRBV19 to TRBJ2-1; D is uncertain. CDR3 length equals 15 residues. V lost 5 bases to trimming and J lost 5 bases, with 16 bases between them. The germline V gene has CDR1 LNHDA and CDR2 SQIVND (reference sequence). The CDR3, as DNA: TGTGCCAGTAGTGGTATACCCCGACTCAACAATGAGCAGTTCTTC. Its translation: CASSGIPRLNNEQFF. Variable domain in full (rest from reference TRBV19 and TRBJ2-1): DGGITQSPKYLFRKEGQNVTLSCEQNLNHDAMYWYRQDPGQGLRLIYYSQIVNDFQKGDIAEGYSVSREKKESFPLTVTSAQKNPTAFYLCASSGIPRLNNEQFFGPGTRLTVL.

The chain has TRBV10-3 and TRBJ2-3; 11 bases match TRBD2. CDR1 is ENHRY and CDR2 is SYGVKD in the germline V gene. The CDR3 is 15 residues long. Trimming removed 2 bases from V and 7 bases from J; junction bases left unmatched: 5. The CDR3 DNA reads as TGTGCCATCAGTGAGGGGACTAGCGGACGTTATACGCAGTATTTT. Protein product: CAISEGTSGRYTQYF.

V gene TRBV9 combines with J gene TRBJ2-6, with 8 bases identical to TRBD1. The CDR3 has 18 amino acids. Looked up from germline, CDR1 is SGDLS and CDR2 is YYNGEE. Losses at the gene ends were 4 bases for V and 0 bases for J; bases not matched to a gene: 9. The CDR3 protein is CASSFWDRRHSGANVLTF. Here the CDR3 DNA reads TGTGCCAGCAGCTTCTGGGACAGGCGACACTCTGGGGCCAACGTCCTGACTTTC.

The chain has TRBV19 and TRBJ1-6, with 9 bases lining up with TRBD1. Germline CDR1 reads LNHDA; CDR2 reads SQIVND (reference sequence). There are 15 residues in the CDR3. The J segment lost 9 bases and the V segment lost 1 base, leaving 4 bases of the junction unmatched. CDR3 sequence (DNA): TGTGCCAGTAGTATAGCTGGACAGGGGCCTTCACCCCTCCACTTT. This translates into CASSIAGQGPSPLHF.

The chain recombines TRBV7-2 with TRBJ1-2; 7 bases align to TRBD1. The germline gives CDR1 SGHTA, CDR2 FQGNSA. V shed 5 bases and J 0 bases; nucleotides not matched to a gene: 9. The CDR3 loop spans 16 amino acids. CDR3 nucleotide sequence: TGTGCCAGCAGCGTCACCGGGACAGAGGCTAACTATGGCTACACCTTC. It is translated as CASSVTGTEANYGYTF.

This chain uses TRBV6-5 with TRBJ1-2; D is unclear. CDR3 length equals 14 residues. Germline values: CDR1 MNHEY, CDR2 SVGAGI. Trimming took off 2 bases at V and 4 bases at J, with 11 bases between the two ends. The CDR3 spells CASSYSGRSYGYTF. The CDR3 nucleotides are TGTGCCAGCAGTTACAGCGGACGGAGCTATGGCTACACCTTC.

V and J are TRBV6-1 and TRBJ1-1, with 7 bases that match TRBD1. Per the germline V gene, CDR1 is MNHNS and CDR2 is SASEGT. The ends lost 2 bases at V and 1 base at J; junction bases unmatched: 10. There are 17 residues in the CDR3. CDR3 nucleotide sequence: TGTGCCAGCAGTGAATTCCTAGGGGGCGGCTCGAACACTGAAGCTTTCTTT. This gives the protein CASSEFLGGGSNTEAFF.

The gene calls are TRBV4-2 and TRBJ2-2, with 7 bases matching TRBD1. The germline gives CDR1 LGHNA, CDR2 YNFKEQ. This CDR3 region has 15 residues. V lost 0 bases to trimming and J lost 6 bases; unmatched junction nucleotides: 4. CDR3: CASSQDQGVAGELFF. The DNA for the CDR3 is TGTGCCAGCAGCCAAGACCAGGGGGTGGCCGGGGAGCTGTTTTTT.